This T cell receptor (beta chain) was documented in a study of T-cell memory formation after mild COVID-19. This clonotype was counted ten times or more. V gave up 6 bases and J gave up 2 bases, with 20 bases separating them. The CDR3 totals 17 residues. The germline V gene has CDR1 SNHLY and CDR2 FYNNEI. MiXCR, run by TCRdb on the 5' RACE reads, gives a single entry per CDR3 protein. The table records about 190,000 distinct CDR3 sequences, 25% to 35% of them present only once. Sequenced material: PBMCs or a T cell subset sorted from them (not recorded which). The TCR sequence derives from an adult woman who had mild COVID-19 (a few samples of this study predate the infection). Cell type and time point are not known. This sequence joins TRBV2 and TRBJ1-5, with no clear D. This chain's CDR3 is CASSHEQWNEGNQPQHF. The DNA of the CDR3 is TGTGCCAGCAGCCACGAACAGTGGAACGAGGGCAATCAGCCCCAGCATTTT.